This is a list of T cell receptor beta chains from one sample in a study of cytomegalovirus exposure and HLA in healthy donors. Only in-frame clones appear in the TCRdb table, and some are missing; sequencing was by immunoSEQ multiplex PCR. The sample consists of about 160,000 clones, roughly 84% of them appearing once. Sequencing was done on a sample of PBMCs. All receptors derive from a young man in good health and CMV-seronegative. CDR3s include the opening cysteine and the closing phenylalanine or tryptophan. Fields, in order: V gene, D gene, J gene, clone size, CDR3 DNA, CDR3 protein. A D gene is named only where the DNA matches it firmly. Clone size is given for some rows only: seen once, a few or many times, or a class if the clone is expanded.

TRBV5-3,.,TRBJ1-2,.,TGTGCCAGAAGCCACGTTTGGGACTTCTATGGCTACACCTTC,CARSHVWDFYGYTF
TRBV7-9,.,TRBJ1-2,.,TGTGCCAGCAGCTTAGCGGCCGGCAGGCAGATCTATGGCTACACCTTC,CASSLAAGRQIYGYTF
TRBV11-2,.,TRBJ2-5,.,TGTGCCAGCAGCTTAGGAGGACAAGAGACCCAGTACTTC,CASSLGGQETQYF
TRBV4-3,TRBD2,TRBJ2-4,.,TGCGCCAGCAGCCCAAGGGGGAGCGGGAGCGGTGAAAACATTCAGTACTTC,CASSPRGSGSGENIQYF
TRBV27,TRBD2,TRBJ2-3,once,TGTGCCAGCAGGCCTAGCGGGGGACGAGGGGAAGATACGCAGTATTTT,CASRPSGGRGEDTQYF
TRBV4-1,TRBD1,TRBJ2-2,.,TGCGCCAGCAGCCAAGAAAAACGGGGACAGGGGGGTGTCACCGGGGAGCTGTTTTTT,CASSQEKRGQGGVTGELFF
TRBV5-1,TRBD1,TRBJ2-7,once,TGCGCCAGCAGCTTCAGGGGGCTAGACGAGCAGTACTTC,CASSFRGLDEQYF
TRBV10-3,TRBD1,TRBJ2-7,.,TGTGCCAGTAAGGGGGCCCCGAGCTCCTACGAGCAGTACTTC,CASKGAPSSYEQYF
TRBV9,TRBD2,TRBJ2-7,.,TGTGCCAGCAGACGGGACTACACGGCGAGCGAGCAGTACTTC,CASRRDYTASEQYF
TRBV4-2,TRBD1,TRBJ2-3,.,TGTGCCAGCAGCCCACAGGGGGTACCCACCTATACGCAGTATTTT,CASSPQGVPTYTQYF
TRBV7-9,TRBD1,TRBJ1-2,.,TGTGCCAGCAGCCCCGGACAGGGGGCTCGCTATGGCTACACCTTC,CASSPGQGARYGYTF
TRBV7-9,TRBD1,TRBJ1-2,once,TGTGCCAGCAGCTTCATGGGCGCGACAGGGGGCGCGAGACACACCTTC,CASSFMGATGGARHTF
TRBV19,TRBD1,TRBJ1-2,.,TGTGCCAGTAGTACCAGGGGGCTCAGTGGCTACACCTTC,CASSTRGLSGYTF
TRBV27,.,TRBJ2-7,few,TGTGCCAGCAGTTTATTAGGGGGGGCTAGTAACGCCTACGAGCAGTACTTC,CASSLLGGASNAYEQYF
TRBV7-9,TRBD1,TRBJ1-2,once,TGTTCCAGCAGCTTAGACAGGGACGGCTACACCTTC,CSSSLDRDGYTF
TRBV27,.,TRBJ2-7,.,TGTGCCAGCAGTTTGGGGCACACCGGGGAGCAGTACTTC,CASSLGHTGEQYF
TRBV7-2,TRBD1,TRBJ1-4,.,TGTGCCAGCAGCTTAGCGGGGACAGGGGGGGAGGTAAAACTGTTTTTT,CASSLAGTGGEVKLFF
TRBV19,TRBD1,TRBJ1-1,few,TGTGCCAGTAGTATACTAGGACAGGGGGACACTGAAGCTTTCTTT,CASSILGQGDTEAFF
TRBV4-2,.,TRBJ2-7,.,TGTGCCAGCAGCCAAGATCCAGGAATTAGCGGAGGCTTCTCCTACGAGCAGTACTTC,CASSQDPGISGGFSYEQYF
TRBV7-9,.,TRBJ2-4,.,TGTGCCAGCAGCGAGACAGGTCTTCGGGCCAAAAACATTCAGTACTTC,CASSETGLRAKNIQYF
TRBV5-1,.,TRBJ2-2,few,TGCGCCAGCAGCTTGGGACAGATAACCGGGGAGCTGTTTTTT,CASSLGQITGELFF
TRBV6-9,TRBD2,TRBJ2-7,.,TGTGCCAGCGGGACTAGCGGGGGAACCTACGAGCAGTACTTC,CASGTSGGTYEQYF
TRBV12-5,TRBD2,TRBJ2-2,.,TGTGCTACGGGTGTTCTAGCGGGAGGGTACACCGGGGAGCTGTTTTTT,CATGVLAGGYTGELFF
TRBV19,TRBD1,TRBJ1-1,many,TGTGCCAGTAGTATCGGGACAGTGCCCTCGGCTTTCTTT,CASSIGTVPSAFF
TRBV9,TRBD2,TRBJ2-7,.,TGTGCCAGCAGCCTGACTAGCGGGGGTACCTACGAGCAGTACTTC,CASSLTSGGTYEQYF
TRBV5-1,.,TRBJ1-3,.,TGCGCCAGCAGCTTGGGTCCGAGCTCTGGAAACACCATATATTTT,CASSLGPSSGNTIYF
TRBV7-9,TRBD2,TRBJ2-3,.,TGTGCCAGCAGCCCCGTGGCGGGGGGGTTCGATACGCAGTATTTT,CASSPVAGGFDTQYF
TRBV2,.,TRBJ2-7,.,TGTGCCAGCACCGAGGGGGAGACCCACGAGCAGTACTTC,CASTEGETHEQYF
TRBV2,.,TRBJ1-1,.,TGTGCCAGCAGCGTGGGGCGGGCGGGGGCTGAAGCTTTCTTT,CASSVGRAGAEAFF
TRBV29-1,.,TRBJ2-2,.,TGCAGCGTTGTCGCGGGCGCGAACACCGGGGAGCTGTTTTTT,CSVVAGANTGELFF
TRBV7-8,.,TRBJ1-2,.,TGTGCCAGCAGCTTATTTCCGACAGGCGCTCGTGATGGCTACACCTTC,CASSLFPTGARDGYTF
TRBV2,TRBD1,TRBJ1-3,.,TGTGCCAGGGGGGACAGGGGGCAAGGAAACACCATATATTTT,CARGDRGQGNTIYF
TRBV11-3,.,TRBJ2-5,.,TGTGCCAGCAGCCCCAGGACTATAGGGGCCCAAGAGACCCAGTACTTC,CASSPRTIGAQETQYF
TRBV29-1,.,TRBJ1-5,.,TGCAGCGTTGGGACAGATTATCAGCCCCAGCATTTT,CSVGTDYQPQHF
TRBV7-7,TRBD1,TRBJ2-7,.,TGTGCCAGCAGCCCCGGGACAGGGGGCCGCGAGCAGTACTTC,CASSPGTGGREQYF
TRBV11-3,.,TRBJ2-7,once,TGTGCCAGCAGCTTACTACTCGACAGGACTAGGTTGTACGAGCAGTACTTC,CASSLLLDRTRLYEQYF
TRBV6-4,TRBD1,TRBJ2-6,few,TGTGCCAGCAGTGTAACTCCACCGGGACAGGGCTCTGGGGCCAACGTCCTGACTTTC,CASSVTPPGQGSGANVLTF
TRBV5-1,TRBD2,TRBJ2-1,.,TGCGCCAGCAGCTCGACCTCGGGAGGGAATATTCGGTTCTTC,CASSSTSGGNIRFF
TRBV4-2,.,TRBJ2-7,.,TGTGCCAGCAGCCAGCGCCGGGACTACGAGCAGTACTTC,CASSQRRDYEQYF
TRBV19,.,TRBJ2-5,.,TGTGCCAGTAGTATTGGGCAGGAAAAGACCCAGTACTTC,CASSIGQEKTQYF
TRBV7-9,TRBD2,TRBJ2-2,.,TGTGCCACCACCACGGGGGGGGCCGCGAACACCGGGGAGCTGTTTTTT,CATTTGGAANTGELFF
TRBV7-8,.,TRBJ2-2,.,TGTGCCAGCAGCCTCCCGAACACCGGGGAGCTGTTTTTT,CASSLPNTGELFF
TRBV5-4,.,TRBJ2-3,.,TGTGCCAGCAGCTTGGCCAGGCAGGGGAAGACAGATACGCAGTATTTT,CASSLARQGKTDTQYF
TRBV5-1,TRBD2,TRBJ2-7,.,TGCGCCAGCAGTCCCGGGACTAGCGGCTCTAGGGGCTCCTACGAGCAGTACTTC,CASSPGTSGSRGSYEQYF
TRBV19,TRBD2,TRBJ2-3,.,TGTGCCAGTAGTATCGGGACTAGTCCGCGGGCGCAGTATTTT,CASSIGTSPRAQYF